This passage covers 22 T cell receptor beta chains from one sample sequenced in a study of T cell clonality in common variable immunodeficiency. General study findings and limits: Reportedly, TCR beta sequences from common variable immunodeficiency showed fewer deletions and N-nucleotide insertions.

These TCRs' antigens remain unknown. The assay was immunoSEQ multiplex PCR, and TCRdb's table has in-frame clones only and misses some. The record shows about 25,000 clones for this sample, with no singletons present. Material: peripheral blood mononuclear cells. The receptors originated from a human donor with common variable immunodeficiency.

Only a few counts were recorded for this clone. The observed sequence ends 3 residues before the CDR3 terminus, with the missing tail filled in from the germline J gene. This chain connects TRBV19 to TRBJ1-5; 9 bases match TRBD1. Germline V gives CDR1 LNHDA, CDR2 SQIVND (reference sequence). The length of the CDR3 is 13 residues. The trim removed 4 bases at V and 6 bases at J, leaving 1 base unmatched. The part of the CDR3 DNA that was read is TGTGCCAGTAGTACGGACAGGGGTCAGCCC. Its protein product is CASSTDRGQP. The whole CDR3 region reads CASSTDRGQPQHF. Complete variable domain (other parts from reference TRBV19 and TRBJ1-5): DGGITQSPKYLFRKEGQNVTLSCEQNLNHDAMYWYRQDPGQGLRLIYYSQIVNDFQKGDIAEGYSVSREKKESFPLTVTSAQKNPTAFYLCASSTDRGQPQHFGDGTRLSIL.

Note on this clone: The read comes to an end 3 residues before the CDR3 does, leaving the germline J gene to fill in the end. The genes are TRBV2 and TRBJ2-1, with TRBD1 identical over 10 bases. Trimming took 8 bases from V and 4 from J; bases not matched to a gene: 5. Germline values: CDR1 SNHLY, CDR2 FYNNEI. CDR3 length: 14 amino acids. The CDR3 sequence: CASRRDRGYNEQFF. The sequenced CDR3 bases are TGTGCCAGCCGCCGGGACAGGGGATACAATGAG.

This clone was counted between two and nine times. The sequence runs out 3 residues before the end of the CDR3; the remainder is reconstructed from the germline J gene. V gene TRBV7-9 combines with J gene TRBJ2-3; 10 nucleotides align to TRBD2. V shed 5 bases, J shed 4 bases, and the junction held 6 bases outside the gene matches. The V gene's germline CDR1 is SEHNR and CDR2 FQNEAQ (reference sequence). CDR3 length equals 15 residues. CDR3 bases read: TGTGCCAGCAGCAACCTAGCGGGAGCGGCAGATACG. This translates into CASSNLAGAADT. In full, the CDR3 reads CASSNLAGAADTQYF.

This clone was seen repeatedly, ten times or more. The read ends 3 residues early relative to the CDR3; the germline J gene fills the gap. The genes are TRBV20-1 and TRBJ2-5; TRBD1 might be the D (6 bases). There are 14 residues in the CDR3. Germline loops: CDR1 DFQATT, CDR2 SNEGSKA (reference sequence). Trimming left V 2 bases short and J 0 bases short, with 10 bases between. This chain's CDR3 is CSARSGQNQETQYF. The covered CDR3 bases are TGCAGTGCTAGAAGTGGACAGAACCAAGAGACC.

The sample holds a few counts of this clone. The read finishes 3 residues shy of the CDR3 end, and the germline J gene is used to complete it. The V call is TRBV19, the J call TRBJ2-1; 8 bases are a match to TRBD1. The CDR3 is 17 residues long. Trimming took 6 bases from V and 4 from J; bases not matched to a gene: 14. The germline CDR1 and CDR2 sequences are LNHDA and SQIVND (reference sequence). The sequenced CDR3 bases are TGTGCCAGTAGCAGGGCACAGGCAGGGGGCCCTTACAATGAG. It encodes CASSRAQAGGPYNE. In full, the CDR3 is CASSRAQAGGPYNEQFF. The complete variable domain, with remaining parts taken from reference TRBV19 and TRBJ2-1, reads DGGITQSPKYLFRKEGQNVTLSCEQNLNHDAMYWYRQDPGQGLRLIYYSQIVNDFQKGDIAEGYSVSREKKESFPLTVTSAQKNPTAFYLCASSRAQAGGPYNEQFFGPGTRLTVL.

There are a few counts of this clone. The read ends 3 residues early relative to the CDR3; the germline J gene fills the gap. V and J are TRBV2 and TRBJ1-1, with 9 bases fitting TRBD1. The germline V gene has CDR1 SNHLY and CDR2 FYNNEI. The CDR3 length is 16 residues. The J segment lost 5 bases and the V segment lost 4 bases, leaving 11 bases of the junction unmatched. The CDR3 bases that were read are TGTGCCAGCAGTGCCCAGGGGACAGGGTTGGGGACTGAA. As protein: CASSAQGTGLGTE. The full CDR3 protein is CASSAQGTGLGTEAFF.

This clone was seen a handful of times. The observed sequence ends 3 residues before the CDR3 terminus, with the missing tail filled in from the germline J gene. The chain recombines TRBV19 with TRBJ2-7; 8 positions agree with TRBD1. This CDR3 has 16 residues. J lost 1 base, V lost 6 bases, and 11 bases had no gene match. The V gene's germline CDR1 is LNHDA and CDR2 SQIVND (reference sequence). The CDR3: CASRSRGQEISYEQYF. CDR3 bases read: TGTGCCAGTAGGTCCAGGGGACAGGAGATATCCTACGAG.

The CDR3 protein is CASSRSGVYEQYF. The DNA read from the CDR3 is TGTGCCAGCAGCCGTAGCGGGGTCTACGAG. The V call is TRBV7-2, the J call TRBJ2-7, with 8 bases lining up with TRBD2. Read sequence stops 3 residues before the CDR3 end, and the germline J gene provides the missing end. CDR3 length: 13 residues. Germline CDR1 SGHTA, CDR2 FQGNSA. V shed 5 bases, J shed 3 bases, and the junction held 3 bases outside the gene matches. The full variable domain, rest sourced from reference TRBV7-2 and TRBJ2-7, is GAGVSQSPSNKVTEKGKDVELRCDPISGHTALYWYRQSLGQGLEFLIYFQGNSAPDKSGLPSDRFSAERTGGSVSTLTIQRTQQEDSAVYLCASSRSGVYEQYFGPGTRLTVT.

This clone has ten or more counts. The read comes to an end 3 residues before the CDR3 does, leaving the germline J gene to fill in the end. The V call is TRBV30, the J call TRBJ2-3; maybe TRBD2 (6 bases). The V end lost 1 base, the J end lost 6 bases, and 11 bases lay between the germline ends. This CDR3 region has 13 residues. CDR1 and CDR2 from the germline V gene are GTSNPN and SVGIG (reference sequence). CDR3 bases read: TGTGCCTGGAGTGGCGGGAAGTGGGATACG. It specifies CAWSGGKWDT. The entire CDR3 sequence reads CAWSGGKWDTQYF. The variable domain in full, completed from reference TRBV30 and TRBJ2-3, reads SQTIHQWPATLVQPVGSPLSLECTVEGTSNPNLYWYRQAAGRGLQLLFYSVGIGQISSEVPQNLSASRPQDRQFILSSKKLLLSDSGFYLCAWSGGKWDTQYFGPGTRLTVL.

The CDR3 spells CASSAGQGMEYNEQFF. Partial CDR3 DNA: TGTGCCAGCAGCGCGGGACAGGGGATGGAATACAATGAG. The rearrangement links TRBV7-3 to TRBJ2-1; 10 bases are shared with TRBD1. From the germline J gene comes the end of the CDR3, since the read stops 3 residues before it. Germline CDR1 is SGHTA and CDR2 is FQGTGA. Germline trimming cut 5 bases from V and 4 bases from J; bases unmatched to any gene: 8. There are 16 residues in the CDR3.

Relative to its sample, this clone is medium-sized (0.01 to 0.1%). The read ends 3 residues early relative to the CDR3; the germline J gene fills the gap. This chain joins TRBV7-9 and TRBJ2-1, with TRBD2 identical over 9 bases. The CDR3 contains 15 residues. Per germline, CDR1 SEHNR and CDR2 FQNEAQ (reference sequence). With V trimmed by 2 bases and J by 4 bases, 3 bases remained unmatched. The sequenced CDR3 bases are TGTGCCAGCAGCTTACTAGCGGGGCGATACAATGAG. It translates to CASSLLAGRYNE. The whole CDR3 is CASSLLAGRYNEQFF.

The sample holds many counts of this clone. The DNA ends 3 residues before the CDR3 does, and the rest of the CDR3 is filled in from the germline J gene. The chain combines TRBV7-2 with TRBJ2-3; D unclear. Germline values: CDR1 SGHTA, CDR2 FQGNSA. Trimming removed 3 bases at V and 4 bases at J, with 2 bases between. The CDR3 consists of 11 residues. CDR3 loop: CASSFSDTQYF. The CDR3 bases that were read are TGTGCCAGCAGCTTCTCAGATACG.

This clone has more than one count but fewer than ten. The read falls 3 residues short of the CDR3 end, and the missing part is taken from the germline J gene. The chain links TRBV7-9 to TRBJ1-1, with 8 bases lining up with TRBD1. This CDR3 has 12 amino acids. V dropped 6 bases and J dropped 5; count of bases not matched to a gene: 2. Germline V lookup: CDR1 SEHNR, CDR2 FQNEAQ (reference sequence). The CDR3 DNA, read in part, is TGTGCCAGCAGTCGGACAGGGACTGAA. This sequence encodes CASSRTGTE. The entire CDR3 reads CASSRTGTEAFF.

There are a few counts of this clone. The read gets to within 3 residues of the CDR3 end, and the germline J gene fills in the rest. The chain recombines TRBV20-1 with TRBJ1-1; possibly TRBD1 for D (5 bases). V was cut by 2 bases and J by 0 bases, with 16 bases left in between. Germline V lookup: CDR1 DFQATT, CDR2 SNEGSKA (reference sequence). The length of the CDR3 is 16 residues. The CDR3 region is CSARNRRTTMNTEAFF. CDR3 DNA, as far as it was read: TGCAGTGCTAGAAATCGAAGGACAACCATGAACACTGAA.

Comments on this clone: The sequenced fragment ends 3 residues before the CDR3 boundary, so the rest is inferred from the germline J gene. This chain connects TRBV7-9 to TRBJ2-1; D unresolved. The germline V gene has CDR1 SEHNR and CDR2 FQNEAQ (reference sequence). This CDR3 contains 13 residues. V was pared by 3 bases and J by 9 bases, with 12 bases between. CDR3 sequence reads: CASSFLNRGEQFF. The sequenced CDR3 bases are TGTGCCAGCAGCTTCCTTAATCGCGGTGAG.

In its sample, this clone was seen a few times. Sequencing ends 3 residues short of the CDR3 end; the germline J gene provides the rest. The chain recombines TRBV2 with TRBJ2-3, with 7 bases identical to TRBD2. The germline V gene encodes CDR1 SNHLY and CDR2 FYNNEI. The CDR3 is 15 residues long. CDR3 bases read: TGTGCCAGCAGTGAAGCGGGGCGGAGGGAGGGGACG. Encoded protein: CASSEAGRREGT. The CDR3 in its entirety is CASSEAGRREGTQYF.

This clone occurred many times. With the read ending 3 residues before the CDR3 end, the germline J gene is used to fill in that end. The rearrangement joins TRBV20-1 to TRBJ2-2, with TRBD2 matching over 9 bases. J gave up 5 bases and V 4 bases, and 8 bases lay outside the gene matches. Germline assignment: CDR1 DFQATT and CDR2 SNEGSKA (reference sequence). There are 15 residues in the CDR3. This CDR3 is CSATLAGVGTGELFF. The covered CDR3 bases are TGCAGTGCTACATTAGCGGGAGTTGGGACCGGGGAG.

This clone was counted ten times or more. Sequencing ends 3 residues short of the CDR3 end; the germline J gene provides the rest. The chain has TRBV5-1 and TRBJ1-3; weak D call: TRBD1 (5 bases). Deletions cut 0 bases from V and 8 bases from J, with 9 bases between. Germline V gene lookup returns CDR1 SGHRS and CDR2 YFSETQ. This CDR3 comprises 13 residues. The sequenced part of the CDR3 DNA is TGCGCCAGCAGCTTGGGACAGCCGGACACC. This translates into CASSLGQPDT. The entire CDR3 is CASSLGQPDTIYF.

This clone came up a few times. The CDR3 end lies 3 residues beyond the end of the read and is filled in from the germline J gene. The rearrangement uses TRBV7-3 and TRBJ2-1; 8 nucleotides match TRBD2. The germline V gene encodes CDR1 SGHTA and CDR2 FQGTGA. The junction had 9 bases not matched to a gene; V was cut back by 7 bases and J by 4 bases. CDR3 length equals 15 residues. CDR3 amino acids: CASTPAGASYNEQFF. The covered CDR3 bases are TGTGCCAGCACCCCAGCGGGAGCGTCTTACAATGAG.

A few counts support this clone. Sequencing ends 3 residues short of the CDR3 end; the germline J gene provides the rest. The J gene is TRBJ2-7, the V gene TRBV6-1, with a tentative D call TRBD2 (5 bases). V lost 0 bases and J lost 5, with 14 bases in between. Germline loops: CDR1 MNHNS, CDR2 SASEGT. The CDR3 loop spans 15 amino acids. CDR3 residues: CASSEAQLEFHEQYF. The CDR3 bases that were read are TGTGCCAGCAGTGAAGCACAACTAGAATTCCACGAG.

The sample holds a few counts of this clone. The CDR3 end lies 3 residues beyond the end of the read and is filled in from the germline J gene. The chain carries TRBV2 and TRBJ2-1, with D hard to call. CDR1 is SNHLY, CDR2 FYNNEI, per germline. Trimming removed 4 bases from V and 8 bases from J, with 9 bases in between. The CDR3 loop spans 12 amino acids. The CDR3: CASSVIGYEQFF. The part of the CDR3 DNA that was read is TGTGCCAGCAGTGTAATCGGGTATGAG.

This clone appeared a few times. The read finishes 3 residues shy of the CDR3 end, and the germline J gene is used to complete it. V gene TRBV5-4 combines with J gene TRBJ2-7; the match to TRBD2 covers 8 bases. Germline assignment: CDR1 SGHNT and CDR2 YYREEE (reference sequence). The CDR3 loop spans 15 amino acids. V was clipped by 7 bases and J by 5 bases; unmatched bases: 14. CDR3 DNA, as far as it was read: TGTGCCAGCCGACAGCTCGACGGGAGGGCAAACGAG. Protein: CASRQLDGRANE. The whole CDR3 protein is CASRQLDGRANEQYF.